One sample yielded the 4 T cell receptor beta chains listed below, sequenced in a study of blood T cell repertoires in COVID-19. Sequenced by immunoSEQ multiplex PCR; TCRdb stores in-frame clones only, minus some. The data hold just over 650,000 clones, with 85% to 90% observed a single time. The sample taken for sequencing was peripheral blood. The origin of the receptors is a woman aged 18-29 years with acute or convalescent COVID-19.

The chain recombines TRBV20-1 with TRBJ2-1, with D tentatively TRBD1 (5 bases). The CDR3 has 11 residues. Germline V gives CDR1 DFQATT, CDR2 SNEGSKA (reference sequence). The V end was cut by 6 bases, the J end by 11 bases, with 14 bases between. CDR3: CSAKPQAQQFF. CDR3 coding DNA: TGCAGTGCGAAGCCACAGGCTCAGCAGTTCTTC.

The chain couples TRBV5-4 to TRBJ2-1; TRBD1 aligns across 9 bases. The trim removed 4 bases at V and 6 bases at J, leaving 8 bases unmatched. Germline-derived CDR1 and CDR2 are SGHNT and YYREEE (reference sequence). This CDR3 comprises 15 residues. The CDR3 DNA reads as TGTGCCAGCAGCCTACCCGGGACAGGGATCAATGAGCAGTTCTTC. Translation: CASSLPGTGINEQFF.

The V gene is TRBV10-3, the J gene TRBJ1-1; the D gene is possibly TRBD1 (5 bases). V lost 0 bases to trimming and J lost 7 bases, with 15 bases between them. Germline CDR1 ENHRY, CDR2 SYGVKD. This CDR3 is 15 amino acids long. The chain's CDR3 is CAISESMVGADEAFF. The CDR3 bases are TGTGCCATCAGTGAGTCGATGGTAGGGGCAGATGAAGCTTTCTTT.

The genes are TRBV19 and TRBJ2-2, with 10 nucleotides matching TRBD1. The CDR3 has 15 amino acids. CDR1 is LNHDA and CDR2 is SQIVND in the germline V gene (reference sequence). V dropped 4 bases and J dropped 8; count of bases not matched to a gene: 7. The CDR3 DNA is TGTGCCAGTAGTAGGGGGACAGGGGTTCCTGGGGAGCTGTTTTTT. It encodes CASSRGTGVPGELFF.